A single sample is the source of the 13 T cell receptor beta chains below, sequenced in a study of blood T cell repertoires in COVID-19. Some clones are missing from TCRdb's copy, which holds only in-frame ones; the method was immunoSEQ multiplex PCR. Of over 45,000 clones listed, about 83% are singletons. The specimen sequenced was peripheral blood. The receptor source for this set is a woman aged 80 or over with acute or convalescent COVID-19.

As DNA, the CDR3 is TGTGCCAGCAGCCAAGAGATTCTACCCTACTCCGGAGAGACCCAGTACTTC. Residues: CASSQEILPYSGETQYF. The chain has TRBV4-2 and TRBJ2-5; D unclear. From germline, CDR1 is LGHNA and CDR2 YNFKEQ. The CDR3 runs to 17 residues. Between the trimmed V and J ends, which lost 0 bases and 4 bases, there was a span of 18 bases.

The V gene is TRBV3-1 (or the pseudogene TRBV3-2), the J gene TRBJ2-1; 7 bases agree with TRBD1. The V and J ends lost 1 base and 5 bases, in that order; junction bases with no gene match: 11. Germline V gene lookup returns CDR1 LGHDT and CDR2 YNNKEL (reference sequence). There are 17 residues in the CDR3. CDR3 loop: CASSQAYSWTGNNEQFF. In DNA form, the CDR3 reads TGTGCCAGCAGCCAAGCTTATTCTTGGACAGGTAACAATGAGCAGTTCTTC.

CDR3 in amino acids: CASQLIRGSTDTQYF. The CDR3 region has the DNA TGTGCCAGCCAGCTTATTCGGGGTAGCACAGATACGCAGTATTTT. The rearrangement joins TRBV5-8 to TRBJ2-3; D is possibly TRBD2 (5 bases). Germline-derived CDR1 and CDR2 are SGHTS and YDEGEE. The CDR3 is 15 residues long. The V and J ends lost 7 bases and 0 bases respectively, with 15 bases between them.

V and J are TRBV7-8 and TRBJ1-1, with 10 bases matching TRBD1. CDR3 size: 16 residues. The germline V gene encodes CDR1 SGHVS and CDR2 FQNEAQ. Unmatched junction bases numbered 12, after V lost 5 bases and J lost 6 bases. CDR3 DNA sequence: TGTGCCAGCAGCCCGCGGACAGGGGGTCGATCGGCTGAAGCTTTCTTT. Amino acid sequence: CASSPRTGGRSAEAFF.

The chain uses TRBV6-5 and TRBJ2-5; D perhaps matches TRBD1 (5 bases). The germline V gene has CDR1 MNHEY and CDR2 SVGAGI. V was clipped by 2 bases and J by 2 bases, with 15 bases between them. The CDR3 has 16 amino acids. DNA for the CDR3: TGTGCCAGCAGTTACCCGCGTGGGGCTCATCAAGAGACCCAGTACTTC. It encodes CASSYPRGAHQETQYF.

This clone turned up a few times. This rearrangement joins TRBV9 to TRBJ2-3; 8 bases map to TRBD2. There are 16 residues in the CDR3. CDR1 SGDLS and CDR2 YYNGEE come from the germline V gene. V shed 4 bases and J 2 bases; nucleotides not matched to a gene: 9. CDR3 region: CASSSEAGDNTDTQYF. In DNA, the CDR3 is TGTGCCAGCAGCTCGGAAGCGGGGGATAACACAGATACGCAGTATTTT. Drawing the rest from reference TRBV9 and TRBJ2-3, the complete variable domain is DSGVTQTPKHLITATGQRVTLRCSPRSGDLSVYWYQQSLDQGLQFLIQYYNGEERAKGNILERFSAQQFPDLHSELNLSSLELGDSALYFCASSSEAGDNTDTQYFGPGTRLTVL.

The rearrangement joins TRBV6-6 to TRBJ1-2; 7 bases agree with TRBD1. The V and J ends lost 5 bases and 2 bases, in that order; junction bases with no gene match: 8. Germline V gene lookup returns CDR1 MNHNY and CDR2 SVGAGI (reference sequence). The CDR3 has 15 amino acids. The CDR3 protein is CASSVGQRGNYGYTF. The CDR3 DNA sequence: TGTGCCAGCAGTGTGGGACAGAGGGGCAACTATGGCTACACCTTC.

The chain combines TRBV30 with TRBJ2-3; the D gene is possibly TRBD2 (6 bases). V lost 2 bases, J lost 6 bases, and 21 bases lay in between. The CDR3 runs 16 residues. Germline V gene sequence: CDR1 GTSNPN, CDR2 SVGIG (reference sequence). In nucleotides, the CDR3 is TGTGCCTGGAGTCTCGGACCCGGGACTCCGCGCGATACGCAGTATTTT. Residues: CAWSLGPGTPRDTQYF.

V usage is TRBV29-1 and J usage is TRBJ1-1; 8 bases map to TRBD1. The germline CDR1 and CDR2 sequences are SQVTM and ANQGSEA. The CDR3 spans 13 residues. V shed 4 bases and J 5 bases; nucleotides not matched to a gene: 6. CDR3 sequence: CSVGGTGQTEAFF. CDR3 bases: TGCAGCGTTGGGGGGACAGGACAGACTGAAGCTTTCTTT.

Written as DNA, the CDR3 is TGTGCCTGGACCAGCAGGGGGACTGAAGCTTTCTTT. Protein product: CAWTSRGTEAFF. The chain is built from TRBV30 and TRBJ1-1; 7 bases line up with TRBD1. The CDR3 totals 12 residues. V shed 4 bases and J 5 bases; nucleotides not matched to a gene: 4. Germline loops: CDR1 GTSNPN, CDR2 SVGIG (reference sequence).

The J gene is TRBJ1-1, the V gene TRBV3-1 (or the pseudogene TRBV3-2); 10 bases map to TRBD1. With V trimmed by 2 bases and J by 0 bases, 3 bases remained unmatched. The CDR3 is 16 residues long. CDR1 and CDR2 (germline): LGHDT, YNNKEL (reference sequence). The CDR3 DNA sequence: TGTGCCAGCAGCCAATCGGGGACAGGGGTGAACACTGAAGCTTTCTTT. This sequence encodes CASSQSGTGVNTEAFF.

The DNA for the CDR3 is TGTGCCAGTAGTCTTTCTTCAAAGGGGGCTAGGAACACTGAAGCTTTCTTT. Translated: CASSLSSKGARNTEAFF. V usage is TRBV19 and J usage is TRBJ1-1; 7 nucleotides line up with TRBD1. Trimming cost V 5 bases and J 1 base; bases outside gene matches: 13. Germline loops: CDR1 LNHDA, CDR2 SQIVND (reference sequence). This CDR3 is built from 17 residues.

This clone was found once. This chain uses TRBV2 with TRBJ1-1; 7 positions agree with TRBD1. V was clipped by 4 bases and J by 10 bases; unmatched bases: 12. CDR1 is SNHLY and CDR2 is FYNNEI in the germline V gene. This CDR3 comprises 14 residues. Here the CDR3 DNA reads TGTGCCAGCAGTGTCCTAACAGGGGCGGGGGGAGCTTTCTTT. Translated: CASSVLTGAGGAFF.